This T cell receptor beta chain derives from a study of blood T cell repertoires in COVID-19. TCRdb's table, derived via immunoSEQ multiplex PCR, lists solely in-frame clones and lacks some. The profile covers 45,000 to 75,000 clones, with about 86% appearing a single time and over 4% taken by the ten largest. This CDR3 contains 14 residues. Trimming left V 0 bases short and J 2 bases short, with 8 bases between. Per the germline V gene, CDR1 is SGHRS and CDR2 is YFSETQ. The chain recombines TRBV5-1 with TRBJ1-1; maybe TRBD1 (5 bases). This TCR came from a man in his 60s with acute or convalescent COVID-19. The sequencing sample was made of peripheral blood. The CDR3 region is CASSLGQYNTEAFF. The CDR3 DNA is TGCGCCAGCAGCTTGGGACAGTATAACACTGAAGCTTTCTTT.